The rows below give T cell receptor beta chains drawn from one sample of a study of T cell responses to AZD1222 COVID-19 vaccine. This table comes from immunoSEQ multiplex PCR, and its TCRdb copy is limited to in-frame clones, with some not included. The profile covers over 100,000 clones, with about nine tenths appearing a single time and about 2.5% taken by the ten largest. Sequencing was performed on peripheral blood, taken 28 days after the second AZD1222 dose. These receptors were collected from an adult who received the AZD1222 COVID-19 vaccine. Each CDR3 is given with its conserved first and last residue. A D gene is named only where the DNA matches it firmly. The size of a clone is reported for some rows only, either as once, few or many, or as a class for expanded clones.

CDR3 protein: CASSITGFSEQYF; CDR3 DNA: TGTGCCAGTAGTATAACCGGGTTCAGCGAGCAGTACTTC; CDR3 length: 13; J gene: TRBJ2-7; D gene: -; V gene: TRBV19; clone size: -
CDR3 protein: CASSSRTLANTGELFF; CDR3 DNA: TGTGCCAGCAGCTCCCGGACCCTGGCGAACACCGGGGAGCTGTTTTTT; CDR3 length: 16; J gene: TRBJ2-2; D gene: -; V gene: TRBV11-1; clone size: -
CDR3 protein: CASSLFRNQPQHF; CDR3 DNA: TGCGCCAGCAGCTTGTTCCGCAATCAGCCCCAGCATTTT; CDR3 length: 13; J gene: TRBJ1-5; D gene: -; V gene: TRBV5-1; clone size: -
CDR3 protein: CASTLVSGSRTEAFF; CDR3 DNA: TGTGCCAGCACTCTAGTTTCGGGGTCTCGGACTGAAGCTTTCTTT; CDR3 length: 15; J gene: TRBJ1-1; D gene: -; V gene: TRBV28; clone size: -
CDR3 protein: CAWSILQGRDGYTF; CDR3 DNA: TGTGCCTGGAGTATTTTGCAGGGTCGGGATGGCTACACCTTC; CDR3 length: 14; J gene: TRBJ1-2; D gene: -; V gene: TRBV30; clone size: -
CDR3 protein: CATSRGFGGLNGNTIYF; CDR3 DNA: TGTGCCACCAGCAGAGGTTTTGGAGGACTGAATGGAAACACCATATATTTT; CDR3 length: 17; J gene: TRBJ1-3; D gene: -; V gene: TRBV15; clone size: -
CDR3 protein: CASSIGALNTEAFF; CDR3 DNA: TGTGCCAGTAGTATTGGAGCGCTGAACACTGAAGCTTTCTTT; CDR3 length: 14; J gene: TRBJ1-1; D gene: -; V gene: TRBV19; clone size: -
CDR3 protein: CASSYSASGGNTIYF; CDR3 DNA: TGTGCCAGCAGTTACTCGGCCAGTGGCGGAAACACCATATATTTT; CDR3 length: 15; J gene: TRBJ1-3; D gene: -; V gene: TRBV6-5; clone size: -
CDR3 protein: CASSLALDSLGNYGYTF; CDR3 DNA: TGTGCCAGCAGCTTAGCGCTGGACAGCCTAGGGAACTATGGCTACACCTTC; CDR3 length: 17; J gene: TRBJ1-2; D gene: -; V gene: TRBV7-9; clone size: once
CDR3 protein: CASSLDLGTEAFF; CDR3 DNA: TGTGCCAGCAGCTTAGATCTAGGTACTGAAGCTTTCTTT; CDR3 length: 13; J gene: TRBJ1-1; D gene: -; V gene: TRBV11-2; clone size: -
CDR3 protein: CASSLMGGTEAFF; CDR3 DNA: TGTGCCAGCAGTTTGATGGGAGGGACTGAAGCTTTCTTT; CDR3 length: 13; J gene: TRBJ1-1; D gene: -; V gene: TRBV12-3/TRBV12-4; clone size: -
CDR3 protein: CATSRILQGYGYTF; CDR3 DNA: TGTGCCACCAGCAGAATTTTACAGGGGTATGGCTACACCTTC; CDR3 length: 14; J gene: TRBJ1-2; D gene: TRBD1; V gene: TRBV15; clone size: -
CDR3 protein: CASSDIWEGVSETQYF; CDR3 DNA: TGTGCCAGCAGTGACATTTGGGAAGGGGTCTCGGAGACCCAGTACTTC; CDR3 length: 16; J gene: TRBJ2-5; D gene: -; V gene: TRBV6-1; clone size: -